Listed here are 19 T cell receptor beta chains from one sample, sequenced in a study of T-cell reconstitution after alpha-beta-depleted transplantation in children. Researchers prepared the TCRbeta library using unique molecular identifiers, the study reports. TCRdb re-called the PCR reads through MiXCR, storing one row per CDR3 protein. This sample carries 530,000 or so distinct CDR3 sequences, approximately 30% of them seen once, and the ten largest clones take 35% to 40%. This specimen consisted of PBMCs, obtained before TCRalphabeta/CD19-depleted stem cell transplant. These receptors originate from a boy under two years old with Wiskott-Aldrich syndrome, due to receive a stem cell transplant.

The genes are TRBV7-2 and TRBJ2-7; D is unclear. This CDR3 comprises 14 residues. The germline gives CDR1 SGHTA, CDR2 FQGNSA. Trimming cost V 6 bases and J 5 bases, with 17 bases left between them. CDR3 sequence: CASSQTWGYDEQYF. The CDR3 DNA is TGTGCCAGCAGTCAAACCTGGGGATATGACGAGCAGTACTTC.

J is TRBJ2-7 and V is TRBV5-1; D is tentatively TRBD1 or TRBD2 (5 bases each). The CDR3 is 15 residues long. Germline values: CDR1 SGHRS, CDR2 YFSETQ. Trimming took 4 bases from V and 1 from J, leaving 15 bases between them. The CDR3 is CASSRLGTESYEQYF. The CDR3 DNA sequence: TGCGCCAGCAGCCGGCTCGGGACGGAGTCCTACGAGCAGTACTTC.

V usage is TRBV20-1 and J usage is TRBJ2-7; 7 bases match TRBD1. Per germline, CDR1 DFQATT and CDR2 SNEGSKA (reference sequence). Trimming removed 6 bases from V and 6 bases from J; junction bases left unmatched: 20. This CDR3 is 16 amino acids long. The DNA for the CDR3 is TGCAGTGCCCCAAAAAGGGGGCAGGGGTACGCAGGCGAGCAGTACTTC. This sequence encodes CSAPKRGQGYAGEQYF.

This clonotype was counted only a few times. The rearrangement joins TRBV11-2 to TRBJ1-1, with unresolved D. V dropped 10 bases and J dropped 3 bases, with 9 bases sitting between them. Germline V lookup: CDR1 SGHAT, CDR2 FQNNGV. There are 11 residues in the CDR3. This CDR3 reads CATWAYTEAFF. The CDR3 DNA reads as TGTGCCACTTGGGCCTACACTGAAGCTTTCTTT.

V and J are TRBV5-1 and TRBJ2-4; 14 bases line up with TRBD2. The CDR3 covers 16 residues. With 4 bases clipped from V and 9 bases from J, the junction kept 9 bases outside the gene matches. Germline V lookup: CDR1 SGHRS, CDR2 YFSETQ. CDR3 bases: TGCGCCAGCAGCCCCCCGGGACTAGCGGGAGTGGCCATTCAGTACTTC. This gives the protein CASSPPGLAGVAIQYF.

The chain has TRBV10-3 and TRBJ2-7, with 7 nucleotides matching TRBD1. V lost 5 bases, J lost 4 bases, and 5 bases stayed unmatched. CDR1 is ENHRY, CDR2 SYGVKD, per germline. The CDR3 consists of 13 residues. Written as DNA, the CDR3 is TGTGCCATCAGTTTAGACAGGGAGTACGAGCAGTACTTC. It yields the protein CAISLDREYEQYF.

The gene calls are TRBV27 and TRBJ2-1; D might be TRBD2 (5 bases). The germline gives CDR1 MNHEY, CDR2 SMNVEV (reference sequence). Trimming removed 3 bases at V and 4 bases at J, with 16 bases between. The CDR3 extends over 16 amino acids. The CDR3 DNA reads TGTGCCAGCAGTTTGAGCTTCGGGAATCGATACAATGAGCAGTTCTTC. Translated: CASSLSFGNRYNEQFF.

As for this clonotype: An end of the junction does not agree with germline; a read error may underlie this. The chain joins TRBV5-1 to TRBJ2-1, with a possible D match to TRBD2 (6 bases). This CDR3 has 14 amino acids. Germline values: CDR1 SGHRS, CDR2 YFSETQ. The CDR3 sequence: CASSLEAGSNGQFF. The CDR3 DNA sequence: TGCGCCAGCAGCTTGGAGGCGGGGTCCAATGGGCAGTTCTTC.

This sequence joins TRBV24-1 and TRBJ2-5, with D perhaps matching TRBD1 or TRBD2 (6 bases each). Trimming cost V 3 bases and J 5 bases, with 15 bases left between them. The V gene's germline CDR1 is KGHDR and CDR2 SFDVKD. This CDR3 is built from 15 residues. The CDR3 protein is CATSDGGQVGETQYF. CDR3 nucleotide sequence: TGTGCCACCAGTGATGGGGGGCAGGTAGGGGAGACCCAGTACTTC.

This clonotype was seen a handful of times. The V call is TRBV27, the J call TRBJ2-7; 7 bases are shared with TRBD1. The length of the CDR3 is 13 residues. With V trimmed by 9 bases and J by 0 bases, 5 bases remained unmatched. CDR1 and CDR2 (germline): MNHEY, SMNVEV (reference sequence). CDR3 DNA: TGTGCCAGACGACAGGGAATCTCCTACGAGCAGTACTTC. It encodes CARRQGISYEQYF.

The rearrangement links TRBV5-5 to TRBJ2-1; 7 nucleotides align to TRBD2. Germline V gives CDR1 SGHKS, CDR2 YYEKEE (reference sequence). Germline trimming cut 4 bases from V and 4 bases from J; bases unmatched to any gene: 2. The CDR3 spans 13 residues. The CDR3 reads CASSKGLYNEQFF. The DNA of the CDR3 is TGTGCCAGCAGCAAGGGACTATACAATGAGCAGTTCTTC.

The CDR3 loop is CSARDRTSARGEQFF. CDR3 sequence (DNA): TGCAGTGCTAGAGACAGAACTAGCGCGAGGGGTGAGCAGTTCTTC. The chain is built from TRBV20-1 and TRBJ2-1; 7 nucleotides align to TRBD2. Germline CDR1 reads DFQATT; CDR2 reads SNEGSKA (reference sequence). This CDR3 comprises 15 residues. The V segment lost 0 bases and the J segment 9 bases; nucleotides outside the gene matches: 11.

Here the CDR3 DNA reads TGTGCCAGCAAGAATAGCAATCAGCCCCAGCATTTT. This codes for CASKNSNQPQHF. The chain has TRBV12-3 or TRBV12-4 and TRBJ1-5; D not certain. This CDR3 comprises 12 residues. V was cut by 7 bases and J by 0 bases, with 4 bases left in between.

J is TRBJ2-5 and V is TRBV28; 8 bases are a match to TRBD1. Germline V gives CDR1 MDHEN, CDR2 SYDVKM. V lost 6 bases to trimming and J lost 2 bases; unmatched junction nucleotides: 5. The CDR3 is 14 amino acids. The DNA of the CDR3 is TGTGCCAGCAGCCGAAGGACAGGGCAAGAGACCCAGTACTTC. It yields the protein CASSRRTGQETQYF.

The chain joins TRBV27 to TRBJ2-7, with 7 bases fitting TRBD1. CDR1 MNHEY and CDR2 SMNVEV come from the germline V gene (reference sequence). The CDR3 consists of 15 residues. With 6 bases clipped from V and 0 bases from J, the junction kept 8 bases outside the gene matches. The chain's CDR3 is CASRPRQGPSYEQYF. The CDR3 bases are TGTGCCAGCAGACCGAGACAGGGACCCTCCTACGAGCAGTACTTC.

The CDR3 sequence: CASSHPFGLTKETQYF. DNA of the CDR3: TGTGCCAGCAGCCACCCGTTTGGGCTAACGAAAGAGACCCAGTACTTC. The chain couples TRBV3-1 to TRBJ2-5; D is unresolved. Per germline, CDR1 LGHDT and CDR2 YNNKEL (reference sequence). V was shortened by 3 bases and J by 3 bases, with 17 bases between the two germline ends. This CDR3 has 16 amino acids.

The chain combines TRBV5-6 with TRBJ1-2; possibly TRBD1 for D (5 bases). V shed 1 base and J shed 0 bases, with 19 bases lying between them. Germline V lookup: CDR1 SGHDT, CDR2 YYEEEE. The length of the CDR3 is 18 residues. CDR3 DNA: TGTGCCAGCAGCTTGTCCGGCATTGTGAGGGGCCCTAACTATGGCTACACCTTC. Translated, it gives CASSLSGIVRGPNYGYTF.

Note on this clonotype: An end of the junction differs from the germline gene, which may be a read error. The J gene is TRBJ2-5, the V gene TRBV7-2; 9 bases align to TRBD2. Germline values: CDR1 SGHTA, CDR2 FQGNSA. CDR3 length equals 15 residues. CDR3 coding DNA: TGTGCCAGCGGCTTAGTCCCAGCGGGAGGAGAGACCCAGTACTTC. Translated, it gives CASGLVPAGGETQYF.

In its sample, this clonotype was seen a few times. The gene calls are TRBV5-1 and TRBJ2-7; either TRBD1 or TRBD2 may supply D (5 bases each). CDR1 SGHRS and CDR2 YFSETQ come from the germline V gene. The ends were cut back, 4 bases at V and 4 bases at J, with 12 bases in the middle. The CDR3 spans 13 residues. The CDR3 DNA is TGCGCCAGCAGCGGGGACGGTGTTTACGAGCAGTACTTC. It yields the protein CASSGDGVYEQYF.